This T cell receptor (beta chain) originates from a study of control samples from healthy donors and cancer patients. Sequenced by immunoSEQ multiplex PCR; TCRdb stores in-frame clones only, minus some. The top ten clones hold roughly 3.2% of a sample with 120,000 to 150,000 clones, about nine tenths of them seen once. Germline lookup yields CDR1 LNHDA and CDR2 SQIVND (reference sequence). The CDR3 covers 15 residues. V lost 4 bases and J lost 2; bases outside the gene matches: 7. Sequences were obtained from blood. This chain connects TRBV19 to TRBJ1-2; TRBD1 aligns across 7 bases. The receptor comes from a man under 40 in good health. This CDR3 is CASSTRDRENYGYTF. DNA for the CDR3: TGTGCCAGTAGTACCCGGGACAGAGAAAACTATGGCTACACCTTC.